This TCR beta chain was obtained from a study of blood T cell repertoires in COVID-19. Study in general: Samples came from the United States, Italy and Spain, spanning acute and convalescent COVID-19.

This clone has only a few counts. Germline V CDR1 and CDR2: SGHAT, FQDESV (reference sequence). The CDR3 is made up of 14 amino acids. The V and J ends lost 8 bases and 2 bases, in that order; junction bases with no gene match: 6. As originally analysed: Amplification of reference gene primers was used by the study to estimate nucleated cell counts. Sequenced by immunoSEQ multiplex PCR; TCRdb stores in-frame clones only, minus some. V and J calls and clone size are given by that table; D and trimming were obtained from the DNA. The sample includes hundreds of thousands of clones, 80% to 90% of them seen just once. Participants were placed into cohorts based on the clinical history they reported.

The sample taken for sequencing was PBMCs or T cells enriched from blood (not recorded which). The sequence was collected from a man aged 50 to 59 who had been exposed to COVID-19. V gene TRBV11-1 combines with J gene TRBJ2-5; 9 nucleotides agree with TRBD2. CDR3 DNA sequence: TGTGCCAGCTCAGCGGGGGGTAGGCAAGAGACCCAGTACTTC. Amino acid sequence: CASSAGGRQETQYF.